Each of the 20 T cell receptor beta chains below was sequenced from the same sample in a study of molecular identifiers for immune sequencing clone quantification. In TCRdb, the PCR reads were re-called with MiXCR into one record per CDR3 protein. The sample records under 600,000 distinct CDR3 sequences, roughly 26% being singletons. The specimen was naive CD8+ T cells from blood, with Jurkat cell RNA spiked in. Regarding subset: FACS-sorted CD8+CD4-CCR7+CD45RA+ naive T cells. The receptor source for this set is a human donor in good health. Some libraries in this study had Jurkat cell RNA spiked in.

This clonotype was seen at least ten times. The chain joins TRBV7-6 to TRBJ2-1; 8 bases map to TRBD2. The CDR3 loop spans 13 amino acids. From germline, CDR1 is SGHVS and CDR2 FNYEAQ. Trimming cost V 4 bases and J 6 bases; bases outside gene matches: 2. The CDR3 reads CASSSLAANEQFF. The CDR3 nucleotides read TGTGCCAGCAGCTCACTAGCGGCCAATGAGCAGTTCTTC.

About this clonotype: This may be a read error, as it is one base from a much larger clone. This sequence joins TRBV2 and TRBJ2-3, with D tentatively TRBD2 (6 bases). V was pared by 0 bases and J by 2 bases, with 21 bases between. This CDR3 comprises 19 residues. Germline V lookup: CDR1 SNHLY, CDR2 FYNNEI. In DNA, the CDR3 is TGTGCCAGCAGTGAAGCGCCTTTCCCGGGAGTCGCCCACACAGATACGCAGTATTTT. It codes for CASSEAPFPGVAHTDTQYF.

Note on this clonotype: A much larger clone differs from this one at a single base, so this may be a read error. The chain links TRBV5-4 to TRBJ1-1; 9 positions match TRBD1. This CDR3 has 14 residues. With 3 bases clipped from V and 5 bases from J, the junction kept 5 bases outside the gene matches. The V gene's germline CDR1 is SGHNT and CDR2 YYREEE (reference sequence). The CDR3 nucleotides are TGTGCCAGCAGCTCGGGAGGGACAGGGACTGAAGCTTTCTTT. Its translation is CASSSGGTGTEAFF.

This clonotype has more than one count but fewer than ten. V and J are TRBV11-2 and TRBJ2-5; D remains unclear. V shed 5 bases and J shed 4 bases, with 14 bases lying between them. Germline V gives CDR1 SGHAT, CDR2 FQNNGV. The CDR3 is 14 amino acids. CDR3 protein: CASSPPVGSETQYF. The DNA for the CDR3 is TGTGCCAGCAGCCCTCCTGTGGGATCAGAGACCCAGTACTTC.

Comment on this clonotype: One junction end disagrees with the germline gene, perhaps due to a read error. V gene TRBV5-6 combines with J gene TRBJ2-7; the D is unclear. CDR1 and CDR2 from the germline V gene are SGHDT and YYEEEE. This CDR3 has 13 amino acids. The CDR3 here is CASSLDVATEQHF. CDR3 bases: TGTGCCAGCAGCTTGGACGTTGCCACCGAGCAGCACTTC.

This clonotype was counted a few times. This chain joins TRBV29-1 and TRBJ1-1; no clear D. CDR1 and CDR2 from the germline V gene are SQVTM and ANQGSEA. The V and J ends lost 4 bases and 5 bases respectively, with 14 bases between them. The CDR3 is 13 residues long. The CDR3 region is CSVGHGFGTEAFF. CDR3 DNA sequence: TGCAGCGTTGGGCATGGATTCGGTACTGAAGCTTTCTTT.

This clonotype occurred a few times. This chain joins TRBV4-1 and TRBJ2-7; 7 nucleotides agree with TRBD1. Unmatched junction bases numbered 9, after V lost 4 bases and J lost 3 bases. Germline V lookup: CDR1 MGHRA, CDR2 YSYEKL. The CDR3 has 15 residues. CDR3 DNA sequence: TGCGCCAGCAGCCTAGGGACAGCTCCCGTCTACGAGCAGTACTTC. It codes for CASSLGTAPVYEQYF.

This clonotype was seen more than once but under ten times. The CDR3 sequence is CASSRDYFWEQYF. In nucleotides, the CDR3 is TGTGCCAGCAGTAGGGACTACTTCTGGGAGCAGTACTTC. The chain carries TRBV12-3 or TRBV12-4 and TRBJ2-7, with 7 positions matching TRBD2. This CDR3 is built from 13 residues. J lost 7 bases, V lost 5 bases, and 8 bases had no gene match.

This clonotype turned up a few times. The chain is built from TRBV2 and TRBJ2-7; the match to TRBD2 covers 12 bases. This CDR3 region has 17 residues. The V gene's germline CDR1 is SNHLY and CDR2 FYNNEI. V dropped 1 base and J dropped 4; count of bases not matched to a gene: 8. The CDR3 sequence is CASSEEASGRARYEQYF. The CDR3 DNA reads TGTGCCAGCAGTGAAGAAGCTAGCGGGAGGGCCAGGTACGAGCAGTACTTC.

CDR3 amino acids: CASSLPQGLNKQYF. CDR3 nucleotides: TGTGCCAGCAGCTTACCACAGGGCCTCAACAAGCAGTACTTC. V and J are TRBV7-2 and TRBJ2-7, with D possibly TRBD1 on 6 matching bases. The CDR3 spans 14 residues. The V end was cut by 2 bases, the J end by 8 bases, with 16 bases between. Germline V gene lookup returns CDR1 SGHTA and CDR2 FQGNSA.

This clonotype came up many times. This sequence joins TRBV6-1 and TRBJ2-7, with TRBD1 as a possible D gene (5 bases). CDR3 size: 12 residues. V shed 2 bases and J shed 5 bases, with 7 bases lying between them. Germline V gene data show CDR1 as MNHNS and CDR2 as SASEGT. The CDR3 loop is CASSESRDEQYF. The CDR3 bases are TGTGCCAGCAGTGAATCCAGGGACGAGCAGTACTTC.

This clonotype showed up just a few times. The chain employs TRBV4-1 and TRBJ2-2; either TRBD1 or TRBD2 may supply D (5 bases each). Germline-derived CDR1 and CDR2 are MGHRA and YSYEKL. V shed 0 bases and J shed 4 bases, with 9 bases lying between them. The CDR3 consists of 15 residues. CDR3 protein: CASSQEGTSTGELFF. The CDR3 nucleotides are TGCGCCAGCAGCCAAGAGGGGACCTCCACCGGGGAGCTGTTTTTT.

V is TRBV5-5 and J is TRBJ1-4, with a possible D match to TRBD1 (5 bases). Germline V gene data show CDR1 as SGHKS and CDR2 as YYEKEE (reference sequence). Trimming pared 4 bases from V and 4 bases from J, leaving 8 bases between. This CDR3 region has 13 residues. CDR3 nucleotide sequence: TGTGCCAGCAGCGACAGCAATAATGAAAAACTGTTTTTT. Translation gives CASSDSNNEKLFF.

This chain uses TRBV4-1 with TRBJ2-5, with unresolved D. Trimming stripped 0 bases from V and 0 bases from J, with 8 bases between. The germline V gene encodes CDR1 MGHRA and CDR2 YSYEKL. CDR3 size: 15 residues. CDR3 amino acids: CASSQDNGYQETQYF. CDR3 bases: TGCGCCAGCAGCCAAGATAATGGCTACCAAGAGACCCAGTACTTC.

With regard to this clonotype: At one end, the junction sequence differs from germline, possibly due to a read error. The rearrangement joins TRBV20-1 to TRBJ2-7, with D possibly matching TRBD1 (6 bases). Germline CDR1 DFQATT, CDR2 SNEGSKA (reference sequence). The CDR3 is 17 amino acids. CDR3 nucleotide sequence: TGCAGTGCTCTACAGGGCCCGGCCGGGCCCCTCCTATACGAACAGTACTTC. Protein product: CSALQGPAGPLLYEQYF.

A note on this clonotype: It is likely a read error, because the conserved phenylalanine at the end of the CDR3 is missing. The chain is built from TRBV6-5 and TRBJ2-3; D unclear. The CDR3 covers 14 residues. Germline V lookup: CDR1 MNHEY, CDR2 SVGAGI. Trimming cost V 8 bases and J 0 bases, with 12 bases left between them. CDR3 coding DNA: TGTGCCAGCTCCTTGGGCGGAAGCACAGATACGCAGTATTAT. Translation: CASSLGGSTDTQYY.

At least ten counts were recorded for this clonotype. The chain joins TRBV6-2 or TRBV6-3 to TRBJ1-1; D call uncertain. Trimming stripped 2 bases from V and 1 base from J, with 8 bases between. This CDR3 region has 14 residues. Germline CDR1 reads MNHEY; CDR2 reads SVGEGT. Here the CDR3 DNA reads TGTGCCAGCAGTTACGCGACACCGAACACTGAAGCTTTCTTT. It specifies CASSYATPNTEAFF.

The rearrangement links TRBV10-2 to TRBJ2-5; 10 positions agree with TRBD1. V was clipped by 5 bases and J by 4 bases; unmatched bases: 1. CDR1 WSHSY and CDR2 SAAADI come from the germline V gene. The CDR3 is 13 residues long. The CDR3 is CASSRDRGETQYF. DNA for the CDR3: TGCGCCAGCAGTCGGGACAGGGGAGAGACCCAGTACTTC.

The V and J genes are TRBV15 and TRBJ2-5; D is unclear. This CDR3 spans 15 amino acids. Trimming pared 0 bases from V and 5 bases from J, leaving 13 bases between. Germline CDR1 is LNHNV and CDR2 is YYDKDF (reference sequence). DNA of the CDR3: TGTGCCACCAGCAGAGATTCTGGGCAGTACGAGACCCAGTACTTC. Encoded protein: CATSRDSGQYETQYF. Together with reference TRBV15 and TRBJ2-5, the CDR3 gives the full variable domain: DAMVIQNPRYQVTQFGKPVTLSCSQTLNHNVMYWYQQKSSQAPKLLFHYYDKDFNNEADTPDNFQSRRPNTSFCFLDIRSPGLGDTAMYLCATSRDSGQYETQYFGPGTRLLVL.

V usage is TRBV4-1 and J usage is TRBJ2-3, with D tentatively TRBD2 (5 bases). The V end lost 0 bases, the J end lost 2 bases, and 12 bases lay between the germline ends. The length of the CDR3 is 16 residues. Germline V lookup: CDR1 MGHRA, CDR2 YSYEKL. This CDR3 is CASSQDHSGLTDTQYF. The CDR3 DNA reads TGCGCCAGCAGCCAAGATCACAGCGGACTCACAGATACGCAGTATTTT.